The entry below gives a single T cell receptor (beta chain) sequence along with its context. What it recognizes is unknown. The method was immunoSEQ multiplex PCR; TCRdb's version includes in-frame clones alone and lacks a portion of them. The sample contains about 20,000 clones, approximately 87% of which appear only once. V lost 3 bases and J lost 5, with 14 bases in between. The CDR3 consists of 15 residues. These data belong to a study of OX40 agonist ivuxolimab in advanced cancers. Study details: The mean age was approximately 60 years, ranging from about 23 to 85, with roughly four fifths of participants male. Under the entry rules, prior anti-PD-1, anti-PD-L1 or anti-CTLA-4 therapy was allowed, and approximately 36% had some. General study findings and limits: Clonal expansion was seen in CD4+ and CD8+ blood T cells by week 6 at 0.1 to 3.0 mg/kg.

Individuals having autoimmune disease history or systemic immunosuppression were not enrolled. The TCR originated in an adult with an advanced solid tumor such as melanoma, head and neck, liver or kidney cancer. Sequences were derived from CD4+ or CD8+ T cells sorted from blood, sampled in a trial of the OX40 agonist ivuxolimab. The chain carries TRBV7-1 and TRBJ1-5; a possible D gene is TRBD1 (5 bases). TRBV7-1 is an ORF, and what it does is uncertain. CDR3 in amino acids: CASSSSGSGDQPQHF. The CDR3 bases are TGTGCCAGCAGCTCCTCAGGGTCCGGGGATCAGCCCCAGCATTTT.